This record concerns one T cell receptor (beta chain) sequence. The antigen is undetermined. The sample originates from a study of cytomegalovirus exposure and HLA in healthy donors. Across the whole study: The 120 validation repertoires used the same platform as the 550 to 700 first-cohort repertoires (as reported by a later analysis). Study-wide points: According to the study, some 160 TCR beta chains were cytomegalovirus-associated.

Germline CDR1 SGHDN, CDR2 FVKESK. Trimming removed 5 bases from V and 7 bases from J, with 9 bases in between. The CDR3 spans 11 residues. The table came from immunoSEQ multiplex PCR; TCRdb's copy has only in-frame clones and leaves some out. Counted here are about 69,000 clones, 94% occurring once; the ten biggest clones make up approximately 0.93%. This rearrangement joins TRBV14 to TRBJ2-7; D is undetermined. Sequencing input: PBMCs. The sequence was obtained from a woman between 18 and 29 years old in good health and CMV-seronegative. The CDR3 bases are TGTGCCAGCAGCGTCTTTTTTGAGCAGTACTTC. It yields the protein CASSVFFEQYF.